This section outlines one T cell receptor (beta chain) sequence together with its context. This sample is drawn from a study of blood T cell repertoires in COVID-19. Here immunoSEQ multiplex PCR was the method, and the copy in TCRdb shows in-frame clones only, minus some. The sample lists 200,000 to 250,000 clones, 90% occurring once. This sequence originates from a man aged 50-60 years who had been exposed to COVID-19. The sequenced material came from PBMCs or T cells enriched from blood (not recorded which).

CDR3 loop: CASSPGTSGVETQYF. CDR3 sequence (DNA): TGTGCCAGCTCACCCGGGACTAGCGGGGTAGAGACCCAGTACTTC. The chain uses TRBV18 and TRBJ2-5; 13 bases line up with TRBD2. V shed 3 bases and J 4 bases; nucleotides not matched to a gene: 2. Germline V CDR1 and CDR2: KGHSH, LQKENI. The CDR3 totals 15 residues.